This T cell receptor beta chain was found in a study of blood T cell repertoires in COVID-19. In the study overall: PBMCs, B-cell-depleted T cells, or T cells provided the cDNA or gDNA that made up the material.

The germline CDR1 and CDR2 sequences are MNHNS and SASEGT. The V segment lost 0 bases and the J segment 2 bases; nucleotides outside the gene matches: 8. The CDR3 is 17 amino acids. TCRdb's copy holds only in-frame clones and misses some; the assay was immunoSEQ multiplex PCR. Here the sample spans hundreds of thousands of clones, about 86% being singletons. This chain links TRBV6-1 with TRBJ2-7; TRBD2 agrees at 9 bases. The sequencing sample was made of peripheral blood. The receptor's source is a man older than 75 with acute or convalescent COVID-19. The CDR3 spells CASSEASGSFRPYEQYF. The CDR3, as DNA: TGTGCCAGCAGTGAAGCTAGCGGGAGTTTCAGGCCCTACGAGCAGTACTTC.